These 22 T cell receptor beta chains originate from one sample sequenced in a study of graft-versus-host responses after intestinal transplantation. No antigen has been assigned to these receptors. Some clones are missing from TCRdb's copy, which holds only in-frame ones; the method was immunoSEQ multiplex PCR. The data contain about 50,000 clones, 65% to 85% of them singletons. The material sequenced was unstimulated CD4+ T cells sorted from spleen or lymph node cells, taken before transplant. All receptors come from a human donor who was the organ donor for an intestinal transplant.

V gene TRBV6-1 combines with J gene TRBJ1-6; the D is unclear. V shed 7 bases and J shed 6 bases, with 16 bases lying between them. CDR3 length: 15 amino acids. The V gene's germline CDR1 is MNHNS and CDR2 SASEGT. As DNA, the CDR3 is TGTGCCAGCAAGGGTGTCGGTCCAGTTAATTCACCCCTCCACTTT. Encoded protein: CASKGVGPVNSPLHF.

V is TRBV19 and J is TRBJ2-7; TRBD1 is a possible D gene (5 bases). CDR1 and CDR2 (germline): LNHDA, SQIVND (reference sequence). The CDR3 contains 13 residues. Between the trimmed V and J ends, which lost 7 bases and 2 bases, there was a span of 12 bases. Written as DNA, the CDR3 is TGTGCCAGTACGGACAACCCCCCCTACGAGCAGTACTTC. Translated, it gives CASTDNPPYEQYF.

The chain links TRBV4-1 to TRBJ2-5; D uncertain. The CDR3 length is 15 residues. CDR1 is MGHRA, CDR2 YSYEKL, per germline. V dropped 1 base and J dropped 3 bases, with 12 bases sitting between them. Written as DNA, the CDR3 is TGCGCCAGCAGCCAAGGGGGTAGGGTAAAAGAGACCCAGTACTTC. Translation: CASSQGGRVKETQYF.

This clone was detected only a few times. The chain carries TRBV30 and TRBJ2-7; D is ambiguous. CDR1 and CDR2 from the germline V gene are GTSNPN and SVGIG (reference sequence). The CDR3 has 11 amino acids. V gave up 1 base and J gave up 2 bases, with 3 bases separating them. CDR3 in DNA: TGTGCCTGGAGTGACCCCTACGAGCAGTACTTC. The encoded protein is CAWSDPYEQYF.

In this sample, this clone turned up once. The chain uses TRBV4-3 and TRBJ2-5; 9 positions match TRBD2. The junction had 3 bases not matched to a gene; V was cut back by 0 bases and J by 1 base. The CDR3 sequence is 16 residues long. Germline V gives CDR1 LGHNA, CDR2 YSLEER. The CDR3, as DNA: TGCGCCAGCAGCCAAGATATGCGGGGGGGCCAAGAGACCCAGTACTTC. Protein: CASSQDMRGGQETQYF.

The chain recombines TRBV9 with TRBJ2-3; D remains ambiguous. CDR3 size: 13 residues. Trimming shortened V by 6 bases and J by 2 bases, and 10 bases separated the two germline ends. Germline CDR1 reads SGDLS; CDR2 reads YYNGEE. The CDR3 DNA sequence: TGTGCCAGCACCCCCCACCCCACAGATACGCAGTATTTT. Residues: CASTPHPTDTQYF.

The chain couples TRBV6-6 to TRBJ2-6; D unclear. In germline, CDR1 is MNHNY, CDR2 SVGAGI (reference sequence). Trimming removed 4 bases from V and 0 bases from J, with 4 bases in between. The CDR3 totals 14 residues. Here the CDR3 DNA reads TGTGCCAGCAGTTTTGTCTCTGGGGCCAACGTCCTGACTTTC. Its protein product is CASSFVSGANVLTF.

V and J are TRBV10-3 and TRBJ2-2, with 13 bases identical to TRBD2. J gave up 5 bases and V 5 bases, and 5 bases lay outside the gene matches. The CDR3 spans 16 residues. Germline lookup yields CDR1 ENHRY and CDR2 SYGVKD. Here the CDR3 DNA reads TGTGCCATCAGTACTGGACTAGCGGGAGAAACCGGGGAGCTGTTTTTT. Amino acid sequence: CAISTGLAGETGELFF.

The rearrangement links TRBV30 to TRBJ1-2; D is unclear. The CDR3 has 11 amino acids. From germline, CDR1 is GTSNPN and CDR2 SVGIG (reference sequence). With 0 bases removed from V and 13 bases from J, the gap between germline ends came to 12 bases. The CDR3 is CAWSVGGSSTF. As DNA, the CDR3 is TGTGCCTGGAGTGTAGGAGGGAGCTCCACCTTC.

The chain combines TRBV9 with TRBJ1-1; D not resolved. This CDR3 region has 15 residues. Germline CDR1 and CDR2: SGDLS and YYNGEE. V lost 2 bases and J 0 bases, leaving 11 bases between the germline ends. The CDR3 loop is CASSVHSLMNTEAFF. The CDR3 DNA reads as TGTGCCAGCAGCGTTCACAGTCTAATGAACACTGAAGCTTTCTTT.

CDR3 loop: CASSLANQASGRARVGELFF. The CDR3 region has the DNA TGCGCCAGCAGCTTGGCCAACCAGGCTAGCGGGAGGGCCCGTGTCGGGGAGCTGTTTTTT. This sequence joins TRBV5-1 and TRBJ2-2; 12 bases match TRBD2. The J segment lost 7 bases and the V segment lost 0 bases, leaving 16 bases of the junction unmatched. The CDR3 consists of 20 residues. CDR1 and CDR2 from the germline V gene are SGHRS and YFSETQ.

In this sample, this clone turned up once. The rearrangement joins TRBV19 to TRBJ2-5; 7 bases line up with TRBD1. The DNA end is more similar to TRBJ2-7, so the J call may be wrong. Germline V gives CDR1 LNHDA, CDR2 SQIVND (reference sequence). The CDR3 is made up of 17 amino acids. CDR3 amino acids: CASSIGGMAGGSYEQYF. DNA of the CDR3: TGTGCCAGTAGTATAGGAGGTATGGCAGGGGGCTCCTACGAGCAGTACTTC.

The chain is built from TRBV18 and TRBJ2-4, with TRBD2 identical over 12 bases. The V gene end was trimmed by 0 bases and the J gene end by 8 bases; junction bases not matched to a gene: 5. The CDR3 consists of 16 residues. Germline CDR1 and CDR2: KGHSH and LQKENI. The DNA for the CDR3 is TGTGCCAGCTCACCACCACAAAGACTAGCGGGGGACATTCAGTACTTC. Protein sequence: CASSPPQRLAGDIQYF.

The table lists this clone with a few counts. The DNA of the CDR3 is TGTGCCAGCAGCACCTTAGCGGGAGGAGGGGAGACCCAGTACTTC. This encodes CASSTLAGGGETQYF. The V and J genes are TRBV9 and TRBJ2-5; 10 bases align to TRBD2. The CDR3 is 15 residues long. The V segment lost 4 bases and the J segment 5 bases; nucleotides outside the gene matches: 8. Germline V lookup: CDR1 SGDLS, CDR2 YYNGEE.

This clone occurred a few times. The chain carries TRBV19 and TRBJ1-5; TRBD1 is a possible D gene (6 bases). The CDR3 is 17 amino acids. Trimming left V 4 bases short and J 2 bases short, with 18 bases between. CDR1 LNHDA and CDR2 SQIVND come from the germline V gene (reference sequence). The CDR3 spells CASSKNREVLRNQPQHF. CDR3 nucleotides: TGTGCCAGTAGTAAAAACAGGGAGGTTTTGCGCAATCAGCCCCAGCATTTT.

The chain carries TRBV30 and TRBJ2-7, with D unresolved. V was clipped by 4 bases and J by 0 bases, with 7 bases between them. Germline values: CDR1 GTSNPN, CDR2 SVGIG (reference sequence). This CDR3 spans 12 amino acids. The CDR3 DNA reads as TGTGCCTGGAAAAGGGACTCCTACGAGCAGTACTTC. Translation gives CAWKRDSYEQYF.

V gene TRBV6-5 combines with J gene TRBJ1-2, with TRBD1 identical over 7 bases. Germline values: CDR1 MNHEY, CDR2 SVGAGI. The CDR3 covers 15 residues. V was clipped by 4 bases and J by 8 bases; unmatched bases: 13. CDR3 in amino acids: CASSSKPTGSGGYTF. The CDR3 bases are TGTGCCAGCAGTTCTAAGCCGACAGGGTCGGGGGGCTACACCTTC.

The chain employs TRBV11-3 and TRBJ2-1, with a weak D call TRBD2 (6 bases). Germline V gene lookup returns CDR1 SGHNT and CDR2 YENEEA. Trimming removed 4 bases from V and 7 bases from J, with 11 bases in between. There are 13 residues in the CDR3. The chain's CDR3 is CASSSRGRNEQFF. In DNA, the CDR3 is TGTGCCAGCAGCTCGCGGGGAAGGAATGAGCAGTTCTTC.

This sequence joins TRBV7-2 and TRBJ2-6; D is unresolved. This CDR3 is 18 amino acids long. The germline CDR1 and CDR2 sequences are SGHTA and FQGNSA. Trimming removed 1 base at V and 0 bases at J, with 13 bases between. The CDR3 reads CASSLDLGRSSGANVLTF. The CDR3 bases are TGTGCCAGCAGCTTAGATTTAGGCAGGAGCTCTGGGGCCAACGTCCTGACTTTC.

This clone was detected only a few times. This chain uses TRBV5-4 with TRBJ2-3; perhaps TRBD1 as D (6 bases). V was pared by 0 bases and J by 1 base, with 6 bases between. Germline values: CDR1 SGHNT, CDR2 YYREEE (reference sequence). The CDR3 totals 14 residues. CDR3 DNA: TGTGCCAGCAGCTTGGACAGGGGCACAGATACGCAGTATTTT. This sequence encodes CASSLDRGTDTQYF.

In DNA, the CDR3 is TGTGCCACCAGCAGAGATTGGACAGGGGGGAGCGGGGACAATCAGCCCCAGCATTTT. This codes for CATSRDWTGGSGDNQPQHF. The rearrangement links TRBV15 to TRBJ1-5; 10 bases fit TRBD1. Germline V gene data show CDR1 as LNHNV and CDR2 as YYDKDF (reference sequence). J was trimmed by 3 bases and V by 0 bases; bases with no gene match: 11. The CDR3 has 19 residues.

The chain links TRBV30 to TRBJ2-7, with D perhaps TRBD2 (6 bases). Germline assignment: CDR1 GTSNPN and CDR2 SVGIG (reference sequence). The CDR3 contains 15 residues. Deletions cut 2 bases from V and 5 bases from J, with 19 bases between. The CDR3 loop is CAWSPGTAWGDEQYF. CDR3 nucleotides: TGTGCCTGGAGTCCAGGGACTGCCTGGGGCGACGAGCAGTACTTC.